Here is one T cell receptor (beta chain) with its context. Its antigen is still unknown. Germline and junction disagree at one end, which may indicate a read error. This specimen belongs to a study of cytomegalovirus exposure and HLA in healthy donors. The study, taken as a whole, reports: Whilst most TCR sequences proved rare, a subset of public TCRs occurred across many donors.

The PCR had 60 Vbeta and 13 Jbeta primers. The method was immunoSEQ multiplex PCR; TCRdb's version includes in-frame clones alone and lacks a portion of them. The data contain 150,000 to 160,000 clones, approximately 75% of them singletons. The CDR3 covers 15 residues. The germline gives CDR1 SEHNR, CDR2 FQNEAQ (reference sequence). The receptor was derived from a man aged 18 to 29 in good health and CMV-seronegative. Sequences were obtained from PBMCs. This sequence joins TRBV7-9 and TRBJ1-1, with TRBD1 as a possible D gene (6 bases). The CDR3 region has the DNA TGTTCCAGCAGCTTAGCCTCCAGGGGAAACACTGAAGCTTTCTTT. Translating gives CSSSLASRGNTEAFF. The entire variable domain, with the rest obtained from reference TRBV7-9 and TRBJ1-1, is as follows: DTGVSQNPRHKITKRGQNVTFRCDPISEHNRLYWYRQTLGQGPEFLTYFQNEAQLEKSRLLSDRFSAERPKGSFSTLEIQRTEQGDSAMYLCSSSLASRGNTEAFFGQGTRLTVV.